Listed below are T cell receptor beta chains from one sample, sequenced in a study of blood T cell repertoires in COVID-19. Some clones are missing from TCRdb's copy, which holds only in-frame ones; the method was immunoSEQ multiplex PCR. The repertoire includes under 250,000 clones, almost 85% of them detected once, and 10% to 15% sits in the top ten. The sequenced material came from peripheral blood. The origin of the receptors is a woman between 40 and 55 years old with acute or convalescent COVID-19. Each CDR3 is given with its conserved first and last residue. The order of the fields is clone size, D gene, J gene, V gene, CDR3 DNA, CDR3 protein. The D gene is left open where the match is weak. Clone size is given for some rows only: seen once, a few or many times, or a class if the clone is expanded.

-,TRBD1,TRBJ1-3,TRBV19,TGTGCCAGTAGTACCCGGGACAGGAACACCATATATTTT,CASSTRDRNTIYF
-,TRBD2,TRBJ2-3,TRBV19,TGTGCCAGTAGTACCGGACTAGCGGGGGGATCCACAGATACGCAGTATTTT,CASSTGLAGGSTDTQYF
-,-,TRBJ2-7,TRBV13,TGTGCCAGCAGCTTAGCAGGGGAGAGCTCCTACGAGCAGTACTTC,CASSLAGESSYEQYF
-,-,TRBJ1-2,TRBV18,TGTGCCAGCTCGTACCGGGACTCTGGCTACACCTTC,CASSYRDSGYTF
-,TRBD2,TRBJ2-3,TRBV6-5,TGTGCCAGCGGGAGTAGCGGGGGTTGGGATACGCAGTATTTT,CASGSSGGWDTQYF
few,TRBD1,TRBJ1-2,TRBV10-2,TGCGCCAGCAGGGAGGACAGGGCCTATGGCTACACCTTC,CASREDRAYGYTF
-,TRBD1,TRBJ1-1,TRBV10-1,TGCGCCAGCCGGCGGGACAGCCGAACCACTGAAGCTTTCTTT,CASRRDSRTTEAFF
-,-,TRBJ1-1,TRBV7-8,TGTGCCAGCAGCTTATTTGGCCAGAACACTGAAGCTTTCTTT,CASSLFGQNTEAFF
-,-,TRBJ2-1,TRBV27,TGTGCCAGCAGTTTTTGGGACTTCAATGAGCAGTTCTTC,CASSFWDFNEQFF
-,-,TRBJ1-1,TRBV5-1,TGCGCCAGCAGCACTATGGCTACGAGGGAGAACACTGAAGCTTTCTTT,CASSTMATRENTEAFF